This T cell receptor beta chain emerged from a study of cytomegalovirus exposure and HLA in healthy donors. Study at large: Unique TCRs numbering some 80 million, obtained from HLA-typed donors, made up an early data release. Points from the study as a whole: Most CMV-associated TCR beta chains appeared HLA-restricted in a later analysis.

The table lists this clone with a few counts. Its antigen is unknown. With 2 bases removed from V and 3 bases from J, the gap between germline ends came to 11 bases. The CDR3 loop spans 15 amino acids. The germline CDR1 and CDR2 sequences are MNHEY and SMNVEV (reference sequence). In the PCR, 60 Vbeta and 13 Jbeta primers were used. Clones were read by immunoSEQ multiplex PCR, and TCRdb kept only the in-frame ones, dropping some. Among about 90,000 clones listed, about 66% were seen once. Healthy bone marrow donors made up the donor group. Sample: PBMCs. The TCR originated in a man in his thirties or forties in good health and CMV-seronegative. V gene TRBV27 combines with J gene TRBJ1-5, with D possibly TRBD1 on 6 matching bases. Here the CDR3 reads CASSLKDSHNQPQHF. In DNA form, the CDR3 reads TGTGCCAGCAGTTTAAAGGACAGCCACAATCAGCCCCAGCATTTT.